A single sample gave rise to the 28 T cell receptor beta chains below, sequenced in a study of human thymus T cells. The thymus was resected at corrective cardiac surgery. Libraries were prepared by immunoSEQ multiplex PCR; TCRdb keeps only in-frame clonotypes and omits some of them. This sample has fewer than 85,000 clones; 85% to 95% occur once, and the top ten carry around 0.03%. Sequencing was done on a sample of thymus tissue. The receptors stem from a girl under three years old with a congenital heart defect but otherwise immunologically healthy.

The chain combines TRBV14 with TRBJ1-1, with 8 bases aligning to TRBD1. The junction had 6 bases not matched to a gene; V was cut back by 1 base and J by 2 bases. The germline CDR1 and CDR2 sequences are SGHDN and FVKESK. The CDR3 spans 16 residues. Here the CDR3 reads CASSQGQGIANTEAFF. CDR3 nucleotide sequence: TGTGCCAGCAGCCAAGGACAGGGGATCGCCAACACTGAAGCTTTCTTT.

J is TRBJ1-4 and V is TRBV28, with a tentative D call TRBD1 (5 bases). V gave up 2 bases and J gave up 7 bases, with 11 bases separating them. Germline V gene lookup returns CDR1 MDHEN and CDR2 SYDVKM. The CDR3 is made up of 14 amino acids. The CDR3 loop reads CASSLEVGGEKLFF. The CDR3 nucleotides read TGTGCCAGCAGTTTAGAGGTGGGGGGTGAAAAACTGTTTTTT.

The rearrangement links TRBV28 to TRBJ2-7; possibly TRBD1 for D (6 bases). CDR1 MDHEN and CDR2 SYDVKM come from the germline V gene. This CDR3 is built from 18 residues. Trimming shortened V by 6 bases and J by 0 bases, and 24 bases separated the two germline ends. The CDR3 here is CASRLKSHGQQSSYEQYF. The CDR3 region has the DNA TGTGCCAGCAGGTTAAAGTCTCATGGACAGCAAAGCTCCTACGAGCAGTACTTC.

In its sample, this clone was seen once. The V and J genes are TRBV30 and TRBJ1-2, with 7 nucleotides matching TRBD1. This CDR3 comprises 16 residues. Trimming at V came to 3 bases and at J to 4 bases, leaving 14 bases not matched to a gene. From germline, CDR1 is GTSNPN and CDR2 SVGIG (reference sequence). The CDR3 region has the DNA TGTGCCTGGAGCAACCCGCAGGGGGGGTTGAGCTATGGCTACACCTTC. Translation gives CAWSNPQGGLSYGYTF.

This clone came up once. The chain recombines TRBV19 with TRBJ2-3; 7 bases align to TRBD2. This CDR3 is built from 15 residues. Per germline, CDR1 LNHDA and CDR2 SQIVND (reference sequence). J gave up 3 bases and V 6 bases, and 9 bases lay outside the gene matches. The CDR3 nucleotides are TGTGCCAGTAGGGGAGGGGAGCCGAGGACAGATACGCAGTATTTT. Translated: CASRGGEPRTDTQYF.

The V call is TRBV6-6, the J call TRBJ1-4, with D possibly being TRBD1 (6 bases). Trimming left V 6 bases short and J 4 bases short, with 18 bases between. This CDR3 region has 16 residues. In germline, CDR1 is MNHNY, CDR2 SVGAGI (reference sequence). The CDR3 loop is CASRTNTGTLNEKLFF. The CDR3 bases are TGTGCCAGCAGGACAAACACCGGGACACTTAATGAAAAACTGTTTTTT.

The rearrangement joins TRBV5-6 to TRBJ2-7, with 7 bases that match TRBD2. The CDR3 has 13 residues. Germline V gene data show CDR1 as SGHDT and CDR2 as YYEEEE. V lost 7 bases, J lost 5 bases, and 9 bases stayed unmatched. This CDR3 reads CASVLAGADEQYF. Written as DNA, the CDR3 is TGTGCCAGCGTATTAGCGGGCGCTGACGAGCAGTACTTC.

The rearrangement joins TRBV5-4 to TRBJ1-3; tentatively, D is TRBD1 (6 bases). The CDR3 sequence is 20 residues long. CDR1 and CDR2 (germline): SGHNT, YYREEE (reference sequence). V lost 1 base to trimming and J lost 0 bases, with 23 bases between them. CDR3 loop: CASSLPTGTPRSHSGNTIYF. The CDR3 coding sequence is TGTGCCAGCAGCTTGCCCACCGGGACACCAAGGTCCCACTCTGGAAACACCATATATTTT.

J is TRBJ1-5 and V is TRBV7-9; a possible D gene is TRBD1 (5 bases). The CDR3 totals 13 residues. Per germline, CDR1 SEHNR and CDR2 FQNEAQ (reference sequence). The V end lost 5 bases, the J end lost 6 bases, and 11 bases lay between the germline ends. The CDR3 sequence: CASSPGGVQPQHF. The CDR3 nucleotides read TGTGCCAGCAGCCCCGGGGGGGTTCAGCCCCAGCATTTT.

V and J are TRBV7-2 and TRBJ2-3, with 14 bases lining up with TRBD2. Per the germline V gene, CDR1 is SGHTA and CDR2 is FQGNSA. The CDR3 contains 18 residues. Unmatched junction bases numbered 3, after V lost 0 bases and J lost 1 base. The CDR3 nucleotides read TGTGCCAGCAGCTTAGCCGCGGGACTAGCGGGGGGCACAGATACGCAGTATTTT. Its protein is CASSLAAGLAGGTDTQYF.

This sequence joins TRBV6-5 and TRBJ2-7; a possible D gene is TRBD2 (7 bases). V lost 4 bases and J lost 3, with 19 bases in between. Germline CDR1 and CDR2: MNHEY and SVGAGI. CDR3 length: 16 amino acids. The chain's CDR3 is CASSSHREGGSYEQYF. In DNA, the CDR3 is TGTGCCAGCAGTTCCCACAGGGAGGGAGGTAGCTACGAGCAGTACTTC.

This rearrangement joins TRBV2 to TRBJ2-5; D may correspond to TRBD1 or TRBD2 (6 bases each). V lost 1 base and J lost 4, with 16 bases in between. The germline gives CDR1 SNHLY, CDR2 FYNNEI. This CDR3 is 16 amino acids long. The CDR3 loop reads CASSEVAGEERETQYF. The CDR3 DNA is TGTGCCAGCAGTGAAGTTGCAGGGGAGGAGAGAGAGACCCAGTACTTC.

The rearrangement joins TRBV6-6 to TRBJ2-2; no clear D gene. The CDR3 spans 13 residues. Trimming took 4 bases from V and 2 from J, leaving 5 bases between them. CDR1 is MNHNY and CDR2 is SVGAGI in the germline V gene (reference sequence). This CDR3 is CASSSRNTGELFF. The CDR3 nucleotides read TGTGCCAGCAGTTCCCGAAACACCGGGGAGCTGTTTTTT.

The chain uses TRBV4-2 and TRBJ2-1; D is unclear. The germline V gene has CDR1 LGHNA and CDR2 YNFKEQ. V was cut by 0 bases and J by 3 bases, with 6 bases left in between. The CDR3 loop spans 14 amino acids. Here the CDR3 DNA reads TGTGCCAGCAGCCAAGAAAGGTTCTACAATGAGCAGTTCTTC. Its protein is CASSQERFYNEQFF.

The CDR3 loop reads CASSSRLAGTDTQYF. The CDR3 region has the DNA TGTGCCAGCAGCTCGAGACTAGCGGGCACAGATACGCAGTATTTT. The V and J genes are TRBV7-9 and TRBJ2-3; TRBD2 aligns across 9 bases. The CDR3 spans 15 residues. The V segment lost 4 bases and the J segment 1 base; nucleotides outside the gene matches: 3. From germline, CDR1 is SEHNR and CDR2 FQNEAQ (reference sequence).

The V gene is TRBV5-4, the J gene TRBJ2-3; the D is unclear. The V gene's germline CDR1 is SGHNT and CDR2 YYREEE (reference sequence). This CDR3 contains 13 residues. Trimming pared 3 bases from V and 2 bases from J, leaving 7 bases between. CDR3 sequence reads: CASSYLDTDTQYF. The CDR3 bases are TGTGCCAGCAGCTACTTGGACACAGATACGCAGTATTTT.

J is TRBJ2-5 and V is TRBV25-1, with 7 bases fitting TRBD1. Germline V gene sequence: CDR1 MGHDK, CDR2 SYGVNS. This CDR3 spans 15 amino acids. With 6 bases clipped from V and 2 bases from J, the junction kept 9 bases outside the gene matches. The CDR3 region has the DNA TGTGCCAGCAGCCGACGACAGGGCCCACAAGAGACCCAGTACTTC. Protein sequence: CASSRRQGPQETQYF.

The DNA for the CDR3 is TGCGCCAGCAGCCAGGGTGGAGAAACTGAAGCTTTCTTT. Translated, it gives CASSQGGETEAFF. V and J are TRBV4-3 and TRBJ1-1; D is unresolved. Between the trimmed V and J ends, which lost 3 bases and 5 bases, there was a span of 10 bases. Looked up from germline, CDR1 is LGHNA and CDR2 is YSLEER. The CDR3 consists of 13 residues.

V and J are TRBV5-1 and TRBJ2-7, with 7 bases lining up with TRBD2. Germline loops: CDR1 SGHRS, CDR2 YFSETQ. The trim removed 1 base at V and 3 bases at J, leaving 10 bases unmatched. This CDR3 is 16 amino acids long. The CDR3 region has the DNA TGCGCCAGCAGCTTGCCCAGGGAGGGAGGGGTCTACGAGCAGTACTTC. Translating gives CASSLPREGGVYEQYF.

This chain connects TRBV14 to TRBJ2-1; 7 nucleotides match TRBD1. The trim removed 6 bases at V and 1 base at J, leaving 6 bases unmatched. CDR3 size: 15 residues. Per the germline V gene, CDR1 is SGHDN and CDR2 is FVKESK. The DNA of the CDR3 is TGTGCCAGCAGTCGGACAGGCCGTTCCTACAATGAGCAGTTCTTC. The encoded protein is CASSRTGRSYNEQFF.

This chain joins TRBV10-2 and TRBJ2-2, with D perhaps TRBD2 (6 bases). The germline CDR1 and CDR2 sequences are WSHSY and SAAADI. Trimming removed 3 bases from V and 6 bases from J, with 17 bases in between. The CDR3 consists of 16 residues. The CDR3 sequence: CASSDRSGGTSGELFF. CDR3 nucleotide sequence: TGCGCCAGCAGTGACCGGTCTGGCGGGACTTCCGGGGAGCTGTTTTTT.

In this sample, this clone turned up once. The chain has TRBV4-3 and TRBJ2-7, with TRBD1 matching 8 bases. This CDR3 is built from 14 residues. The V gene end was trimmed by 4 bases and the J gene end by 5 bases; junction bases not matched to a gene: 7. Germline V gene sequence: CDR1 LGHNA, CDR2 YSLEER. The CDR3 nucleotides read TGCGCCAGCAGCCCGTACAGGGGGGTCCACGAGCAGTACTTC. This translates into CASSPYRGVHEQYF.

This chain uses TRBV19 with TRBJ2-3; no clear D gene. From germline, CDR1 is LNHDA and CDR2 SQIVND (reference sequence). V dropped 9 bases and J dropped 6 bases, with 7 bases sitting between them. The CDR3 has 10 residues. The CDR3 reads CASEGDTQYF. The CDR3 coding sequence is TGTGCCAGCGAAGGGGATACGCAGTATTTT. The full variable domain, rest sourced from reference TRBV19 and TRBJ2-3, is DGGITQSPKYLFRKEGQNVTLSCEQNLNHDAMYWYRQDPGQGLRLIYYSQIVNDFQKGDIAEGYSVSREKKESFPLTVTSAQKNPTAFYLCASEGDTQYFGPGTRLTVL.

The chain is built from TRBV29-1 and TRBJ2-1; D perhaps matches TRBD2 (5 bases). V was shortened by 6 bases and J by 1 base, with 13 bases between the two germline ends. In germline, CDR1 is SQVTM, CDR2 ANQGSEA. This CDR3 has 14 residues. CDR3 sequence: CSVGPRRSYNEQFF. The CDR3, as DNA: TGCAGCGTCGGACCCAGGAGGTCCTACAATGAGCAGTTCTTC.

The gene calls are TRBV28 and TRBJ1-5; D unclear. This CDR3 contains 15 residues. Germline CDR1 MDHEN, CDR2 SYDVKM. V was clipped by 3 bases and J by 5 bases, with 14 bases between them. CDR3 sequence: CASSFALEEDQPQHF. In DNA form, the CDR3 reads TGTGCCAGCAGTTTCGCCTTGGAGGAAGATCAGCCCCAGCATTTT.

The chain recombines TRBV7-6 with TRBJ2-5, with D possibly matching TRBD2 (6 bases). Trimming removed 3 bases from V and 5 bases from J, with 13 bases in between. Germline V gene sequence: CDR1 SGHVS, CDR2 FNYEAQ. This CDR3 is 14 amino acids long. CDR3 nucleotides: TGTGCCAGCAGCTTGGATCCGGGAGCGGAGACCCAGTACTTC. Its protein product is CASSLDPGAETQYF.

The CDR3 region has the DNA TGTGCCAGCAGCCAAGTGCGCGGCCAGAACACTGAAGCTTTCTTT. Translating it yields CASSQVRGQNTEAFF. The J gene is TRBJ1-1, the V gene TRBV4-2; D call uncertain. The CDR3 sequence is 15 residues long. CDR1 and CDR2 (germline): LGHNA, YNFKEQ. V dropped 1 base and J dropped 1 base, with 10 bases sitting between them.

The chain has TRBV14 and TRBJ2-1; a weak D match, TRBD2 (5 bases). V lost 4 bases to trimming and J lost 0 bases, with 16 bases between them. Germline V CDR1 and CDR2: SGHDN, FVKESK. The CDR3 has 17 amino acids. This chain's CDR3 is CASSPKWSGSSYNEQFF. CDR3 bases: TGTGCCAGCAGCCCAAAATGGTCGGGGAGCTCCTACAATGAGCAGTTCTTC.